The 9 T cell receptor beta chains presented below share a single source sample, sequenced in a study of lymphopenia after photon versus proton radiotherapy. Profiling relied on immunoSEQ multiplex PCR, and the TCRdb table lists in-frame clones only, not all of them. The table includes 65,000 to 90,000 clones, around 92% detected once. The sequenced sample was peripheral blood, obtained from a patient treated with photon-based radiotherapy. The receptor source for this set is a middle-aged woman with cholangiocarcinoma.

This rearrangement joins TRBV5-1 to TRBJ2-5; D gene ambiguous. The V gene's germline CDR1 is SGHRS and CDR2 YFSETQ. This CDR3 spans 11 amino acids. The V and J ends lost 3 bases and 5 bases respectively, with 5 bases between them. CDR3 bases: TGCGCCAGCAGCTATTCGGAGACCCAGTACTTC. Translating gives CASSYSETQYF.

As DNA, the CDR3 is TGTGCCAGCAGCCATACTGGCGCCTCCCTCGAGCAGTACTTC. Its translation is CASSHTGASLEQYF. This chain connects TRBV6-5 to TRBJ2-7; no firm D call. V was clipped by 6 bases and J by 6 bases, with 18 bases between them. Germline V gives CDR1 MNHEY, CDR2 SVGAGI. CDR3 size: 14 residues.

This chain uses TRBV7-8 with TRBJ2-3; no firm D call. Germline V gene lookup returns CDR1 SGHVS and CDR2 FQNEAQ. Trimming pared 1 base from V and 3 bases from J, leaving 11 bases between. This CDR3 contains 15 residues. CDR3 bases: TGTGCCAGCAGCTTAGATGGCAGGCAGACAGATACGCAGTATTTT. Residues: CASSLDGRQTDTQYF.

V and J are TRBV7-3 and TRBJ2-7; no definite D call. CDR1 is SGHTA and CDR2 is FQGTGA in the germline V gene. CDR3 length: 13 amino acids. Trimming cost V 4 bases and J 3 bases, with 10 bases left between them. The CDR3 loop reads CASSSLRGYEQYF. The CDR3 coding sequence is TGTGCCAGCAGCTCCCTCCGCGGCTACGAGCAGTACTTC.

This chain uses TRBV7-9 with TRBJ2-3; D gene uncertain. The V end lost 3 bases, the J end lost 9 bases, and 16 bases lay between the germline ends. The CDR3 runs 14 residues. Per the germline V gene, CDR1 is SEHNR and CDR2 is FQNEAQ (reference sequence). CDR3 nucleotide sequence: TGTGCCAGCAGCTTTAATCCCGACGGCGGAACGCAGTATTTT. As protein: CASSFNPDGGTQYF.

The V gene is TRBV2, the J gene TRBJ2-7; 8 bases match TRBD2. The CDR3 has 16 amino acids. The ends lost 7 bases at V and 0 bases at J; junction bases unmatched: 11. The V gene's germline CDR1 is SNHLY and CDR2 FYNNEI. The chain's CDR3 is CASTQGILAASYEQYF. Here the CDR3 DNA reads TGTGCCAGCACCCAAGGGATACTAGCGGCCTCCTACGAGCAGTACTTC.

The chain links TRBV5-4 to TRBJ2-1; tentatively, D is TRBD2 (6 bases). V shed 2 bases and J shed 10 bases, with 13 bases lying between them. This CDR3 contains 13 residues. From germline, CDR1 is SGHNT and CDR2 YYREEE (reference sequence). CDR3 bases: TGTGCCAGCAGCTTATCCGGGACTTACGAGCAGTTCTTC. Its translation: CASSLSGTYEQFF.

This clone showed up just once. The rearrangement joins TRBV27 to TRBJ1-5, with a tentative D call TRBD1 (5 bases). Germline lookup yields CDR1 MNHEY and CDR2 SMNVEV (reference sequence). With 1 base removed from V and 0 bases from J, the gap between germline ends came to 10 bases. The CDR3 has 16 residues. CDR3 in amino acids: CASSLWGSLSNQPQHF. The DNA of the CDR3 is TGTGCCAGCAGTTTATGGGGGAGCCTTAGCAATCAGCCCCAGCATTTT.

The chain recombines TRBV5-1 with TRBJ1-2; TRBD1 is a possible D gene (6 bases). Trimming took off 4 bases at V and 8 bases at J, with 15 bases between the two ends. This CDR3 spans 13 amino acids. The V gene's germline CDR1 is SGHRS and CDR2 YFSETQ. The CDR3 sequence is CASSPGVEYGYTF. In DNA form, the CDR3 reads TGCGCCAGCAGCCCAGGGGTGGAGTACGGCTACACCTTC.